One and the same sample provided the 5 T cell receptor beta chains below, sequenced in a study of blood T cell repertoires in COVID-19. TCRdb's table, derived via immunoSEQ multiplex PCR, lists solely in-frame clones and lacks some. The sample carries around 170,000 clones, about 83% recorded once. The sample taken for sequencing was PBMCs or T cells enriched from blood (not recorded which). These TCRs come from a woman aged 25 to 39 who had recovered from COVID-19.

The V call is TRBV7-8, the J call TRBJ1-2; D is perhaps TRBD1 (6 bases). From germline, CDR1 is SGHVS and CDR2 FQNEAQ. The CDR3 sequence is 12 residues long. Trimming pared 5 bases from V and 5 bases from J, leaving 9 bases between. CDR3 sequence: CASSPRGYGYTF. CDR3 nucleotides: TGTGCCAGCAGCCCGAGGGGGTATGGCTACACCTTC.

The chain recombines TRBV29-1 with TRBJ1-2, with TRBD1 matching 10 bases. J lost 6 bases, V lost 3 bases, and 4 bases had no gene match. This CDR3 has 13 residues. Germline V gene sequence: CDR1 SQVTM, CDR2 ANQGSEA. This CDR3 reads CSVDRQGANGYTF. CDR3 sequence (DNA): TGCAGCGTTGATCGACAGGGGGCCAATGGCTACACCTTC.

This chain uses TRBV10-3 with TRBJ2-2; possible D gene TRBD1, 5 bases. This CDR3 has 14 amino acids. Germline lookup yields CDR1 ENHRY and CDR2 SYGVKD. Trimming shortened V by 10 bases and J by 1 base, and 13 bases separated the two germline ends. CDR3 residues: CAKTTVLNTGELFF. For the CDR3, the DNA is TGTGCCAAGACGACAGTCTTGAACACCGGGGAGCTGTTTTTT.

This clone was found once. The rearrangement links TRBV3-1 (or the pseudogene TRBV3-2) to TRBJ2-2; the match to TRBD2 covers 11 bases. CDR1 and CDR2 from the germline V gene are LGHDT and YNNKEL (reference sequence). V lost 2 bases to trimming and J lost 1 base; unmatched junction nucleotides: 0. The CDR3 runs to 16 residues. The CDR3 coding sequence is TGTGCCAGCAGCCAACTAGCGGGAGGGAACACCGGGGAGCTGTTTTTT. Amino acids: CASSQLAGGNTGELFF.

This rearrangement joins TRBV7-2 to TRBJ1-5; no reliable D call. CDR3 size: 12 residues. Between the trimmed V and J ends, which lost 2 bases and 15 bases, there was a span of 14 bases. Germline loops: CDR1 SGHTA, CDR2 FQGNSA. In DNA form, the CDR3 reads TGTGCCAGCAGCTTATTTGGGCAGGATTTGCATTTT. It translates to CASSLFGQDLHF.